A selection of T cell receptor beta chains follows, all from one sample in a study of Ad26.COV2.S vaccination and SARS-CoV-2 variants. Repertoires were generated with immunoSEQ multiplex PCR, while TCRdb's copy carries only in-frame clones and drops some. The data show hundreds of thousands of clones, more than 75% seen once. The sequencing here drew on peripheral blood, taken in a trial of Ad26.COV2.S vaccine versus placebo. Receptor source: a person aged 18 to 65 who received the Ad26.COV2.S COVID-19 vaccine or a placebo. CDR3s include the opening cysteine and the closing phenylalanine or tryptophan. The order of the fields is J gene, V gene, D gene, clone size, CDR3 DNA, CDR3 protein. D genes are given only for firm matches. Only part of the rows carry a size: once, few, many, or a class if the clone is expanded.

>TRBJ2-2|TRBV4-1|NA|NA
TGCGCCAGCAGCCAAGTAAGGGGCTCTTACGCCGGGGAGCTGTTTTTT
CASSQVRGSYAGELFF
>TRBJ1-4|TRBV13|NA|NA
TGTGCCAGCAGCTTAGGTTCGCAGGGGAGGGAAAAACTGTTTTTT
CASSLGSQGREKLFF
>TRBJ1-4|TRBV30|NA|NA
TGTGCCTGGAGTGTAGGAGGGGGAAATGAAAAACTGTTTTTT
CAWSVGGGNEKLFF
>TRBJ1-1|TRBV7-6|NA|NA
TGTGCCAGCAGACCTGGGGCCGTGAACACTGAAGCTTTCTTT
CASRPGAVNTEAFF
>TRBJ1-2|TRBV12-3/TRBV12-4|NA|NA
TGTGCCAGCAGTTTCGGATTGGATGGCTACACCTTC
CASSFGLDGYTF
>TRBJ2-5|TRBV5-6|TRBD1|NA
TGTGCCAGCAGTTTTACCGGGACAGGGCGGACAGAGACCCAGTACTTC
CASSFTGTGRTETQYF
>TRBJ2-5|TRBV27|TRBD1|once
TGTGCCAGCAGGCCTCGACAGGGGCTTGGGGTTCGAGAGACCCAGTACTTC
CASRPRQGLGVRETQYF
>TRBJ2-1|TRBV5-4|NA|NA
TGTGCCAGCAGACCTTACAGGCGGAACAATGAGCAGTTCTTC
CASRPYRRNNEQFF
>TRBJ1-1|TRBV6-2/TRBV6-3|NA|NA
TGTGCCAGCAGTTACCGGGGGTACATGAACACTGAAGCTTTCTTT
CASSYRGYMNTEAFF
>TRBJ1-3|TRBV4-2|NA|few
TGTGCCAGCAGCCTCCCCAGCTCTGGAAACACCATATATTTT
CASSLPSSGNTIYF
>TRBJ1-4|TRBV5-1|TRBD1|NA
TGCGCCAGCAGCTTGGGGGACAGGGAGGGTGAAAAACTGTTTTTT
CASSLGDREGEKLFF
>TRBJ1-5|TRBV18|NA|NA
TGTGCCAGCTCACCACAATTCGGGCCAGCAGATCAGCCCCAGCATTTT
CASSPQFGPADQPQHF
>TRBJ1-3|TRBV5-4|NA|few
TGTGCCAGCAGCTCCCCGGAATTGGGGAACACCATATATTTT
CASSSPELGNTIYF
>TRBJ1-6|TRBV5-6|NA|NA
TGTGCCAGCGAAGCTCGGGACTCTAATTCACCCCTCCACTTT
CASEARDSNSPLHF
>TRBJ1-4|TRBV5-1|TRBD1|once
TGCGCCAGCAGCTCATCAGGGGGAACTAATGAAAAACTGTTTTTT
CASSSSGGTNEKLFF
>TRBJ1-4|TRBV7-2|NA|NA
TGTGCCAGCAGCACACACGCCTCGGAGGGTGAAAAACTGTTTTTT
CASSTHASEGEKLFF
>TRBJ1-6|TRBV6-5|NA|NA
TGTGCCAGCAGTTACTCCCCAGGGCCCAATTCACCCCTCCACTTT
CASSYSPGPNSPLHF
>TRBJ1-1|TRBV2|NA|NA
TGTGCCAGCAGCGGGACCACTGAAGCTTTCTTT
CASSGTTEAFF
>TRBJ1-4|TRBV28|NA|NA
TGTGCCAGCAGTTTATCAGATTTGAATGAAAAACTGTTTTTT
CASSLSDLNEKLFF
>TRBJ1-2|TRBV25-1|TRBD1|NA
TGTGCCAGCAGTGAAGGACAGGGGGCTTTAGGCTACACCTTC
CASSEGQGALGYTF
>TRBJ2-7|TRBV7-2|NA|NA
TGTGCCAGCAGCTTAGTGTTGAACGAGCAGTACTTC
CASSLVLNEQYF
>TRBJ1-4|TRBV3-1/TRBV3-2|NA|NA
TGTGCCAGCAGCCAAATAGGGGGAGAAAAACTGTTTTTT
CASSQIGGEKLFF
>TRBJ2-7|TRBV3-1/TRBV3-2|NA|NA
TGTGCCAGCAGCCAATACTCCGGGCCCTCCGCTTACGAGCAGTACTTC
CASSQYSGPSAYEQYF
>TRBJ1-4|TRBV7-9|NA|NA
TGTGCCAGCAGCTTCGGCGCCAGGGGAGGTGAAAAACTGTTTTTT
CASSFGARGGEKLFF
>TRBJ2-3|TRBV18|NA|once
TGTGCCAGCTCACCGGCAGAAAACACAGATACGCAGTATTTT
CASSPAENTDTQYF
>TRBJ1-1|TRBV18|NA|NA
TGTGCCAGCTCACCGGACAGATTGAACACTGAAGCTTTCTTT
CASSPDRLNTEAFF
>TRBJ2-7|TRBV10-3|NA|NA
TGTGCCATCAGACGGGACTTAGTCTACGAGCAGTACTTC
CAIRRDLVYEQYF
>TRBJ2-1|TRBV7-9|TRBD2|NA
TGTGCCAGCAGCCTGGGACTAGCGGGGGACTCCTACAATGAGCAGTTCTTC
CASSLGLAGDSYNEQFF
>TRBJ2-2|TRBV29-1|NA|NA
TGCAGCGTTGGGGTAGGACAGAACACCGGGGAGCTGTTTTTT
CSVGVGQNTGELFF
>TRBJ1-1|TRBV19|NA|NA
TGTGCCAGTAGTATTGCCGAAAACACTGAAGCTTTCTTT
CASSIAENTEAFF
>TRBJ1-1|TRBV18|NA|NA
TGTGCCAGCTCACCACCAGTGAGGGCTTCCGAAGCTTTCTTT
CASSPPVRASEAFF
>TRBJ1-2|TRBV29-1|TRBD1|NA
TGCAGCGCTATGACAGGGACCAGGTATGGCTACACCTTC
CSAMTGTRYGYTF
>TRBJ2-5|TRBV6-5|TRBD2|NA
TGTGCCAGCACCACTAGCGGGGGAGAGACCCAGTACTTC
CASTTSGGETQYF
>TRBJ2-1|TRBV10-3|NA|NA
TGTGCCATCAGTGTCCTTTCAGGAAAGGGGTACAATGAGCAGTTCTTC
CAISVLSGKGYNEQFF
>TRBJ2-3|TRBV18|NA|NA
TGTGCCAGCTCACCTCCGGCAGATACGCAGTATTTT
CASSPPADTQYF
>TRBJ1-3|TRBV4-1|TRBD1|NA
TGCGCCAGCAGCCACCCCCTTCTGGACAGGTCTGGAAACACCATATATTTT
CASSHPLLDRSGNTIYF
>TRBJ1-1|TRBV10-3|NA|NA
TGTGCCATCAGTCAACAGCCTTCGAACACTGAAGCTTTCTTT
CAISQQPSNTEAFF
>TRBJ1-2|TRBV5-1|TRBD1|NA
TGCGCCAGCAGCTCGGCCGGACAGGGAATTATTCTCTTC
CASSSAGQGIILF
>TRBJ1-6|TRBV5-6|NA|NA
TGTGCCAGCAGCTTGTCTGCTAATTCACCCCTCCACTTT
CASSLSANSPLHF
>TRBJ2-1|TRBV4-1|NA|NA
TGCGCCAGCAGCATGACCGGGACCCCGGAGCAGTTCTTC
CASSMTGTPEQFF
>TRBJ2-2|TRBV11-3|TRBD2|NA
TGTGCCAGCAGCTCAACCATAGGGAGGGTGGGAACCGGGGAGCTGTTTTTT
CASSSTIGRVGTGELFF
>TRBJ2-3|TRBV9|NA|NA
TGTGCCAGCAGGGGAGAGGGCACAGATACGCAGTATTTT
CASRGEGTDTQYF
>TRBJ1-1|TRBV6-5|NA|NA
TGTGCCAGCAGAGGGAGAACTGAAGCTTTCTTT
CASRGRTEAFF
>TRBJ2-3|TRBV19|NA|NA
TGTGCCAGTAGCCTGGCAGGCACAGATACGCAGTATTTT
CASSLAGTDTQYF
>TRBJ1-6|TRBV30|NA|NA
TGTGCCTGGGACACAGGGATGGATTCACCCCTCCACTTT
CAWDTGMDSPLHF
>TRBJ2-1|TRBV11-2|NA|NA
TGTGCCAGCAGCTGGGGCACCAACAATGAGCAGTTCTTC
CASSWGTNNEQFF
>TRBJ2-1|TRBV2|TRBD1|NA
TGTGCCAGCAGTGACGAACAGGGGGATTTCAGCCAGTTCTTC
CASSDEQGDFSQFF
>TRBJ1-1|TRBV19|TRBD1|few
TGTGCCAGTAGTCTACAGGGGGCGAGACGAAGAGCTTTCTTT
CASSLQGARRRAFF
>TRBJ2-7|TRBV19|TRBD1|NA
TGTGCCAGTAGTATAGGCGACAGGGGTTACGAGCAGTACTTC
CASSIGDRGYEQYF
>TRBJ1-2|TRBV10-3|TRBD1|NA
TGTGCCATCAGTGGGACAGGGGGCGCGGATGGCTACACCTTC
CAISGTGGADGYTF
>TRBJ1-3|TRBV9|NA|NA
TGTGCCAGCAGCGTAAAGGGGTCGGGAGGAAACACCATATATTTT
CASSVKGSGGNTIYF
>TRBJ2-7|TRBV9|NA|NA
TGTGCCAGCAGCGTAGTAGACTACTCCTACGAGCAGTACTTC
CASSVVDYSYEQYF
>TRBJ2-7|TRBV13|NA|NA
TGTGCCAGCAGTTGGGGTAACTCCTACGAGCAGTACTTC
CASSWGNSYEQYF
>TRBJ1-5|TRBV30|NA|NA
TGTGCCTGGAGTATCCAGGGCAATCAGCCCCAGCATTTT
CAWSIQGNQPQHF
>TRBJ2-3|TRBV7-3|NA|NA
TGTGCCAGCAGCCCCGGGAGTAGCACAGATACGCAGTATTTT
CASSPGSSTDTQYF
>TRBJ1-3|TRBV3-1/TRBV3-2|NA|NA
TGTGCCAGCAGCCAGGGGTTCGGGGGGGGAAACACCATATATTTT
CASSQGFGGGNTIYF
>TRBJ2-1|TRBV9|NA|NA
TGTGCCAGCAGCCCCCGACAGTACAATGAGCAGTTCTTC
CASSPRQYNEQFF
>TRBJ2-4|TRBV19|NA|NA
TGTGCCAGTAGTATAGTCGGGGAAGGAGCCAAAAACATTCAGTACTTC
CASSIVGEGAKNIQYF
>TRBJ2-3|TRBV7-2|NA|NA
TGTGCCAGCAGCCCAACGAGAAACACAGATACGCAGTATTTT
CASSPTRNTDTQYF
>TRBJ1-5|TRBV6-5|NA|few
TGTGCCAGCAGTTACTCGAGAGATCAGCCCCAGCATTTT
CASSYSRDQPQHF